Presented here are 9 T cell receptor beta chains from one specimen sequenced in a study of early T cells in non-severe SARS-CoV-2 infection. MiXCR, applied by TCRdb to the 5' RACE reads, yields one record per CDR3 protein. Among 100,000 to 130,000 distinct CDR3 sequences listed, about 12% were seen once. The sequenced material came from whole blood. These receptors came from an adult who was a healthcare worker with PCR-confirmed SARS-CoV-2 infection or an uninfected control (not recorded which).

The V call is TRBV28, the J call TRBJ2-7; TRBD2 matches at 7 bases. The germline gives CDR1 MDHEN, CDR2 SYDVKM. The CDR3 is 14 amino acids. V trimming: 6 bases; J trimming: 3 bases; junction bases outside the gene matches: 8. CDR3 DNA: TGTGCCAGCAGCCGAGGGACTACTAACTACGAGCAGTACTTC. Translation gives CASSRGTTNYEQYF.

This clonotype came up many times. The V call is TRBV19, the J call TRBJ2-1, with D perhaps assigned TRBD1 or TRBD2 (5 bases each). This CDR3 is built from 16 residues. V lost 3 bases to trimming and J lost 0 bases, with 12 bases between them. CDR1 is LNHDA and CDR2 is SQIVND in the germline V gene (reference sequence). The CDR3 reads CASSIREGASYNEQFF. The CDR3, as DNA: TGTGCCAGTAGTATCCGGGAAGGGGCCTCCTACAATGAGCAGTTCTTC.

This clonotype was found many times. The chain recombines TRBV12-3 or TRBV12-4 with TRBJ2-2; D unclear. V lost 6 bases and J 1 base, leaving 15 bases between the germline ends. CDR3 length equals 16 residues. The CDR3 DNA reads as TGTGCCAGCAGGCCCTTGGGGTCCTTGAACACCGGGGAGCTGTTTTTT. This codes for CASRPLGSLNTGELFF.

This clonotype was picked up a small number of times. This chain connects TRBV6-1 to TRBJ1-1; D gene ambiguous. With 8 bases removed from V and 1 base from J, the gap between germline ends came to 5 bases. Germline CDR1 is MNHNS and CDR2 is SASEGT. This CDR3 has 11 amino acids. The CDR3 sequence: CASLRNTEAFF. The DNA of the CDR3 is TGTGCCAGCTTGAGGAACACTGAAGCTTTCTTT.

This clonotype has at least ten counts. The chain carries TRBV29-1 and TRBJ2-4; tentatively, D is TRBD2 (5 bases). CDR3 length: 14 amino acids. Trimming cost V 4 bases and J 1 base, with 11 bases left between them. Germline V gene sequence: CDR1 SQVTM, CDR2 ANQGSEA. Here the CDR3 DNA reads TGCAGCGTTGGGCCCGGGAAGGCCAAAAACATTCAGTACTTC. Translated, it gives CSVGPGKAKNIQYF.

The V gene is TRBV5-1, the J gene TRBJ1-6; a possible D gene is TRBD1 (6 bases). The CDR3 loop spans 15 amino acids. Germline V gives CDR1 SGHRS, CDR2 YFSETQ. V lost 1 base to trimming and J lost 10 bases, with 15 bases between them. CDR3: CASSLIAAGTSPLHF. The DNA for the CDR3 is TGCGCCAGCAGCTTGATTGCGGCAGGGACATCACCCCTCCACTTT.

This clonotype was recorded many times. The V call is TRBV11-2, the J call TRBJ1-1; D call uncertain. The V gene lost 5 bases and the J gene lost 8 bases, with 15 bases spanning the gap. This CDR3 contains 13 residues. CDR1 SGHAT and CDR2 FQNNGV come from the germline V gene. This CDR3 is CASSPSNRHEAFF. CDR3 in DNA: TGTGCCAGCAGCCCCTCAAACCGGCACGAAGCTTTCTTT.

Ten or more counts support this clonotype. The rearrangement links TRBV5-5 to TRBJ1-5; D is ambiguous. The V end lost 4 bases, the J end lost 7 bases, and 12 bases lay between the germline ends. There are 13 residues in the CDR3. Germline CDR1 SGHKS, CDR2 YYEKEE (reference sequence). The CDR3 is CASSQRTEQPQHF. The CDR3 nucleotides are TGTGCCAGCAGCCAACGGACGGAACAGCCCCAGCATTTT.

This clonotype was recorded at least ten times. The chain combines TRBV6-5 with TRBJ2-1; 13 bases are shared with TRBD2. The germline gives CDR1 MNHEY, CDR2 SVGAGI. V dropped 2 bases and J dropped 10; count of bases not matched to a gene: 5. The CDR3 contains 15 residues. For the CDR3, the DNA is TGTGCCAGCAGTTACCCCGGACTAGCGGGAGTCGAGCAGTTCTTC. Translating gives CASSYPGLAGVEQFF.